The 24 T cell receptor beta chains below all came from one sample that was sequenced in a study of T cell responses to AZD1222 COVID-19 vaccine. The protocol was immunoSEQ multiplex PCR, while the TCRdb copy is restricted to in-frame clones and leaves out a portion. The data show 150,000 or so clones, more than 70% seen once. The sample consisted of peripheral blood, taken on day 0 of AZD1222 vaccination. The receptors stem from an adult in good health.

The table lists this clone with a few counts. Compared with germline, one end of the junction differs, possibly owing to a read error. V gene TRBV7-7 combines with J gene TRBJ2-1; 7 nucleotides match TRBD2. The CDR3 consists of 13 residues. CDR1 and CDR2 from the germline V gene are SSHAT and FNYEAQ (reference sequence). The CDR3 reads CASSPRTSPEQFF. The CDR3 bases are TGTGCTAGCAGCCCCCGGACTAGTCCCGAGCAGTTCTTC.

This clone occurred a few times. V is TRBV5-1 and J is TRBJ2-5; weak D call: TRBD2 (5 bases). Trimming took 0 bases from V and 3 from J, leaving 9 bases between them. This CDR3 contains 14 residues. CDR1 SGHRS and CDR2 YFSETQ come from the germline V gene. In nucleotides, the CDR3 is TGCGCCAGCAGCTTGGGACGGGAAAAAGAGACCCAGTACTTC. This codes for CASSLGREKETQYF.

The V gene is TRBV12-3 or TRBV12-4, the J gene TRBJ1-2; no clear D. The V end lost 2 bases, the J end lost 2 bases, and 6 bases lay between the germline ends. This CDR3 is 13 amino acids long. DNA of the CDR3: TGTGCCAGCAGTTTAAGGCAGAACTATGGCTACACCTTC. Translating it yields CASSLRQNYGYTF.

The genes are TRBV11-3 and TRBJ2-3; D ambiguous. Trimming stripped 5 bases from V and 0 bases from J, with 3 bases between. The CDR3 has 12 residues. Germline lookup yields CDR1 SGHNT and CDR2 YENEEA. For the CDR3, the DNA is TGTGCCAGCAGCCAGAGCACAGATACGCAGTATTTT. The encoded protein is CASSQSTDTQYF.

J is TRBJ2-7 and V is TRBV28; TRBD2 aligns across 12 bases. Germline V CDR1 and CDR2: MDHEN, SYDVKM. J gave up 4 bases and V 6 bases, and 10 bases lay outside the gene matches. The CDR3 loop spans 16 amino acids. CDR3 region: CASSLITSGRLYEQYF. For the CDR3, the DNA is TGTGCCAGCAGCCTTATAACTAGCGGGAGGCTATACGAGCAGTACTTC.

V is TRBV12-5 and J is TRBJ2-3; the D is unclear. The CDR3 extends over 16 amino acids. In germline, CDR1 is LGHNT, CDR2 FRNRAP. The V end was cut by 5 bases, the J end by 2 bases, with 17 bases between. The CDR3 reads CASGAPGFRVTDTQYF. The CDR3 DNA reads TGTGCTAGTGGTGCCCCAGGATTTAGAGTCACAGATACGCAGTATTTT.

The chain couples TRBV5-1 to TRBJ1-4; D remains unclear. Trimming took 3 bases from V and 7 from J, leaving 10 bases between them. This CDR3 comprises 13 residues. Germline values: CDR1 SGHRS, CDR2 YFSETQ. The CDR3 DNA follows: TGCGCCAGCAGCTCTAGCTTCGGTGAAAAACTGTTTTTT. It yields the protein CASSSSFGEKLFF. The complete variable domain, with remaining parts taken from reference TRBV5-1 and TRBJ1-4, reads KAGVTQTPRYLIKTRGQQVTLSCSPISGHRSVSWYQQTPGQGLQFLFEYFSETQRNKGNFPGRFSGRQFSNSRSEMNVSTLELGDSALYLCASSSSFGEKLFFGSGTQLSVL.

This clone was found a few times. The chain employs TRBV12-3 or TRBV12-4 and TRBJ1-2; D is unclear. Trimming shortened V by 7 bases and J by 4 bases, and 7 bases separated the two germline ends. The CDR3 runs to 11 residues. The CDR3 coding sequence is TGTGCCAGCACCCCAGGCTATGGCTACACCTTC. Its translation is CASTPGYGYTF.

The chain combines TRBV4-2 with TRBJ1-1, with D possibly being TRBD1 (6 bases). The CDR3 length is 16 residues. Between the trimmed V and J ends, which lost 4 bases and 0 bases, there was a span of 15 bases. Germline lookup yields CDR1 LGHNA and CDR2 YNFKEQ. The CDR3 spells CASSPLRTALNTEAFF. DNA of the CDR3: TGTGCCAGCAGCCCGCTGCGGACAGCCTTGAACACTGAAGCTTTCTTT.

The chain links TRBV5-1 to TRBJ1-4; D possibly corresponds to TRBD1 (6 bases). Between the trimmed V and J ends, which lost 0 bases and 8 bases, there was a span of 14 bases. Germline CDR1 reads SGHRS; CDR2 reads YFSETQ. The CDR3 runs to 15 residues. CDR3 sequence: CASSLVGGSNEKLFF. CDR3 DNA sequence: TGCGCCAGCAGCTTGGTAGGGGGTTCGAACGAAAAACTGTTTTTT.

The chain uses TRBV16 and TRBJ1-1, with D possibly TRBD1 on 5 matching bases. V gave up 5 bases and J gave up 8 bases, with 15 bases separating them. The CDR3 spans 13 residues. Germline lookup yields CDR1 KGHSY and CDR2 FQNENV. Here the CDR3 DNA reads TGTGCCAGCAGCGTTCTTGGGACTGCAGAAGCTTTCTTT. It is translated as CASSVLGTAEAFF. Filled out from reference TRBV16 and TRBJ1-1, the complete variable domain reads GEEVAQTPKHLVRGEGQKAKLYCAPIKGHSYVFWYQQVLKNEFKFLISFQNENVFDETGMPKERFSAKCLPNSPCSLEIQATKLEDSAVYFCASSVLGTAEAFFGQGTRLTVV.

This chain uses TRBV20-1 with TRBJ1-2; D is ambiguous. The CDR3 sequence is 11 residues long. V was clipped by 7 bases and J by 6 bases, with 12 bases between them. Germline CDR1 reads DFQATT; CDR2 reads SNEGSKA (reference sequence). The chain's CDR3 is CSGPDGNGYTF. The DNA of the CDR3 is TGCAGTGGACCGGACGGGAATGGCTACACCTTC.

The gene calls are TRBV2 and TRBJ1-4, with a possible D match to TRBD1 (5 bases). Germline lookup yields CDR1 SNHLY and CDR2 FYNNEI. V lost 3 bases and J 4 bases, leaving 12 bases between the germline ends. The CDR3 sequence is 15 residues long. The CDR3 bases are TGTGCCAGCAGTGAGGGGACGGGTCATAATGAAAAACTGTTTTTT. Protein: CASSEGTGHNEKLFF.

Only a few counts were recorded for this clone. The chain joins TRBV6-5 to TRBJ2-2; a possible D gene is TRBD2 (6 bases). V was cut by 0 bases and J by 7 bases, with 15 bases left in between. The germline CDR1 and CDR2 sequences are MNHEY and SVGAGI. This CDR3 has 16 residues. CDR3 coding DNA: TGTGCCAGCAGTTACTCGAAGGCGGGAACGGGCGGGGAGCTGTTTTTT. Amino acid sequence: CASSYSKAGTGGELFF.

This chain uses TRBV9 with TRBJ2-3; D remains unclear. The CDR3 covers 16 residues. Germline-derived CDR1 and CDR2 are SGDLS and YYNGEE. V shed 3 bases and J shed 0 bases, with 14 bases lying between them. The CDR3 coding sequence is TGTGCCAGCAGCGGTGTAGGCTCCCTTAGCACAGATACGCAGTATTTT. The encoded protein is CASSGVGSLSTDTQYF.

This chain joins TRBV7-2 and TRBJ2-3; perhaps TRBD1 as D (5 bases). Germline V lookup: CDR1 SGHTA, CDR2 FQGNSA. V lost 4 bases to trimming and J lost 2 bases, with 13 bases between them. The CDR3 has 15 residues. The CDR3 sequence: CASSYPLGLTDTQYF. CDR3 in DNA: TGTGCCAGCAGCTACCCCTTGGGGCTCACAGATACGCAGTATTTT. Looking up the rest from reference TRBV7-2 and TRBJ2-3 gives the full variable domain: GAGVSQSPSNKVTEKGKDVELRCDPISGHTALYWYRQSLGQGLEFLIYFQGNSAPDKSGLPSDRFSAERTGGSVSTLTIQRTQQEDSAVYLCASSYPLGLTDTQYFGPGTRLTVL.

This clone was found a few times. The chain recombines TRBV28 with TRBJ1-2; D perhaps matches TRBD1 (6 bases). Trimming shortened V by 8 bases and J by 6 bases, and 19 bases separated the two germline ends. The CDR3 is 14 amino acids. The V gene's germline CDR1 is MDHEN and CDR2 SYDVKM. The DNA of the CDR3 is TGTGCCAGCCTATTAACGCCAGGGGTGGATGGCTACACCTTC. Protein: CASLLTPGVDGYTF.

This chain links TRBV10-3 with TRBJ2-3, with D tentatively TRBD1 or TRBD2 (5 bases each). The CDR3 runs 13 residues. Per germline, CDR1 ENHRY and CDR2 SYGVKD. Trimming took 10 bases from V and 2 from J, leaving 13 bases between them. The CDR3 reads CASRDDFTDTQYF. Written as DNA, the CDR3 is TGTGCCAGCCGGGACGATTTCACAGATACGCAGTATTTT.

The chain has TRBV6-5 and TRBJ1-5; TRBD1 might be the D (6 bases). Germline assignment: CDR1 MNHEY and CDR2 SVGAGI. The CDR3 covers 14 residues. The V end lost 6 bases, the J end lost 3 bases, and 12 bases lay between the germline ends. The CDR3 sequence: CASSRGQYNQPQHF. The DNA of the CDR3 is TGTGCCAGCAGCCGCGGACAGTACAATCAGCCCCAGCATTTT.

The gene calls are TRBV6-2 or TRBV6-3 and TRBJ2-3; 9 nucleotides line up with TRBD1. This CDR3 is 15 amino acids long. Germline V gene lookup returns CDR1 MNHEY and CDR2 SVGEGT. J was trimmed by 5 bases and V by 1 base; bases with no gene match: 4. The CDR3 DNA reads as TGTGCCAGCAGTTACTTCTTGACAGGGGGAGATACGCAGTATTTT. It is translated as CASSYFLTGGDTQYF.

This clone was observed a handful of times. The rearrangement links TRBV7-9 to TRBJ1-1; 8 positions agree with TRBD1. CDR3 size: 15 residues. V lost 5 bases and J lost 2; bases outside the gene matches: 7. The germline V gene has CDR1 SEHNR and CDR2 FQNEAQ (reference sequence). In DNA form, the CDR3 reads TGTGCCAGCAGCCCTTCAGGGGGCTACAACACTGAAGCTTTCTTT. This gives the protein CASSPSGGYNTEAFF.

The rearrangement uses TRBV6-6 and TRBJ1-4; D is unresolved. V lost 6 bases and J lost 8, with 7 bases in between. This CDR3 has 11 amino acids. The germline V gene has CDR1 MNHNY and CDR2 SVGAGI (reference sequence). CDR3 in DNA: TGTGCCAGCAGCACCGGCGAAAAACTGTTTTTT. This translates into CASSTGEKLFF.

Concerning this clone: A read error may account for a junction end that differs from germline. The V gene is TRBV6-1, the J gene TRBJ2-6; D is undetermined. This CDR3 is built from 15 residues. CDR1 and CDR2 from the germline V gene are MNHNS and SASEGT. CDR3 in DNA: TGTGCCAGCAGCGAAGGGCCCTCTGGGGCCAACGTCCTGACTTTC. This sequence encodes CASSEGPSGANVLTF.

This chain joins TRBV6-5 and TRBJ1-1, with a weak D call TRBD1 (6 bases). This CDR3 has 13 amino acids. Trimming took 10 bases from V and 0 from J, leaving 12 bases between them. CDR1 and CDR2 from the germline V gene are MNHEY and SVGAGI. The CDR3, as DNA: TGTGCCACCAGGGGCCCAATGAACACTGAAGCTTTCTTT. Protein product: CATRGPMNTEAFF.